These T cell receptor beta chains were read from a single sample in a study of low-dose radiotherapy and immunotherapy resistance in tumors. TCRdb re-analysed the reads in MiXCR, keeping a single row per CDR3 protein. Of over 70,000 distinct CDR3 sequences detected, roughly 30% appear once; the ten largest clones hold around 10%. Sample: PBMCs, taken before treatment. These receptors all stem from a female donor with ovarian cancer. The CDR3 runs from the conserved cysteine through the conserved F or W. A D gene is named only where the DNA matches it firmly. Clone size is shown for a subset of rows, as once, few, many or a class of expanded clone.

j_call d_call clone_size v_call cdr3_nt cdr3_aa
TRBJ1-3 . . TRBV24-1 TGTGCCACCAGTGCCGGGACGGGGGACCCCTCAGGAAACACCATATATTTT CATSAGTGDPSGNTIYF
TRBJ1-6 . many TRBV20-1 TGCAGTGCTAGAAAAGGGGCCGGCTCCTATAATTCACCCCTCCACTTT CSARKGAGSYNSPLHF
TRBJ1-4 TRBD1 few TRBV5-1 TGCGCCAGCAGCTTTGCAGGGGGCAATGAAAAACTGTTTTTT CASSFAGGNEKLFF
TRBJ1-1 . . TRBV5-5 TGTGCCAGCAGCTTGCTAGGTTACACTGAAGCTTTCTTT CASSLLGYTEAFF
TRBJ2-7 TRBD2 . TRBV11-2 TGTGCCAGCAGGGTGGTTGGCGGGAGCCCCGGGGAGCAGTACTTC CASRVVGGSPGEQYF
TRBJ1-2 . many TRBV7-9 TGTGCCAGCAGCCGCCGGGGGCGGGAGACTAACTATGGCTACACCTTC CASSRRGRETNYGYTF
TRBJ2-7 TRBD1 . TRBV5-6 TGTGCCAGCAGTTCCCGTAGGACAGGGGGAAGGGAGCAGTACTTC CASSSRRTGGREQYF
TRBJ2-1 . . TRBV5-1 TGCGCCAGCAGCTTGGGACAGGGAGGCTCCTACAATGAGCAGTTCTTC CASSLGQGGSYNEQFF
TRBJ2-2 . . TRBV7-3 . CASSLTRVANTGELFFF
TRBJ2-7 . many TRBV6-2/TRBV6-3 TGTGCCAGCAGTTCCGACCTAGGGCGGGGCGCCTACGAGCAGTACTTC CASSSDLGRGAYEQYF
TRBJ2-7 TRBD1 many TRBV28 TGTGCCAGCAGTTCGAGGGGGCTCTACGAGCAGTACTTC CASSSRGLYEQYF
TRBJ2-1 . . TRBV2 TGTGCCAGCAGTGGAGGAAGAAATGAGCAGTTCTTC CASSGGRNEQFF
TRBJ1-1 TRBD1 many TRBV6-2/TRBV6-3 TGTGCCAGCAGTCCCCGACGACAGGGTTGGGCTGAAGCTTTCTTT CASSPRRQGWAEAFF
TRBJ2-5 . few TRBV7-3 TGTGCCAGCAGCCGACGAAAGGGGACCCACCAAGAGACCCAGTACTTC CASSRRKGTHQETQYF
TRBJ2-3 TRBD2 many TRBV7-2 TGTGCCAGCAGCTTCGGGCCTCTAGCGGTTAGCACAGATACGCAGTATTTT CASSFGPLAVSTDTQYF
TRBJ1-3 TRBD1 many TRBV25-1 TGTGCCAGCAGTGAATCGGGGACAGGGGTAATGGGAAACACCATATATTTT CASSESGTGVMGNTIYF
TRBJ2-2 TRBD2 many TRBV7-2 TGTGCCAGCAGCCCACGGGGGGGGGACACCGGGGAGCTGTTTTTT CASSPRGGDTGELFF
TRBJ2-2 TRBD2 once TRBV27 TGTGCCAGCAGTTTCCGGCGGGGGGGCGGGGAGCTGTTTTTT CASSFRRGGGELFF
TRBJ2-1 . . TRBV29-1 TGCAGCGTTGAAGAGGAGGGGGATGAGCAGTTCTTC CSVEEEGDEQFF
TRBJ2-7 . many TRBV7-9 TGTGCCAGCAGCTTAAGTCAGGGCTCAACTGGGGAGCAGTACTTC CASSLSQGSTGEQYF
TRBJ1-2 . many TRBV6-2/TRBV6-3 TGTGCCAGCAGTTACTCGGTAGCAACTAACTATGGCTACACCTTC CASSYSVATNYGYTF
TRBJ2-3 . . TRBV12-3/TRBV12-4 TGTGCCAGCAGTTTAGCCCCGGGGAGCACAGATACGCAGTATTTT CASSLAPGSTDTQYF
TRBJ2-7 TRBD1 many TRBV28 TGTGCCATTCGGAGGACAGGGGGCTCCTACGAGCAGTACTTC CAIRRTGGSYEQYF
TRBJ1-2 . many TRBV28 TGTGCCAGCAGTGCCTCGGGACCGGACTATGGCTACACCTTC CASSASGPDYGYTF
TRBJ1-1 TRBD1 many TRBV18 TGTGCCAGCTCCCAAGCCGGGACAGGGTTCGCTGAAGCTTTCTTT CASSQAGTGFAEAFF
TRBJ1-1 TRBD1 . TRBV5-5 TGTGCCAGCAGCCGCCGGGACAGCACTGAAGCTTTCTTT CASSRRDSTEAFF
TRBJ2-2 . many TRBV12-3/TRBV12-4 TGTGCCAGCAGGCAGAATACCAACACCGGGGAGCTGTTTTTT CASRQNTNTGELFF
TRBJ2-7 TRBD1 many TRBV7-7 TGTGCTAGCAGCTTTGGGACAGGGAACGAGCAGTACTTC CASSFGTGNEQYF
TRBJ1-5 . many TRBV24-1 TGTGCCACCAGTGATGCCCAGGGAGCTCAGCCCCAGCATTTT CATSDAQGAQPQHF
TRBJ2-1 . many TRBV6-2/TRBV6-3 TGTGCCAGCAGTCGCGACTTTGCCTACAATGAGCAGTTCTTC CASSRDFAYNEQFF
TRBJ2-5 TRBD2 . TRBV11-2 TGTGCCAGCAACGCCGGGACTAGCCGCGAGACCCAGTACTTC CASNAGTSRETQYF
TRBJ2-5 . once TRBV5-4 TGTGCCAGCAGCTTTGACCCCCTCGGTGATGAGACCCAGTACTTC CASSFDPLGDETQYF
TRBJ1-5 TRBD1 . TRBV4-1 TGCGCCAGCAGCCAGGGACAGGGTGGCAATCAGCCCCAGCATTTT CASSQGQGGNQPQHF
TRBJ2-7 . many TRBV29-1 TGCAGCGCTGGACTTACCTACGAGCAGTACTTC CSAGLTYEQYF
TRBJ2-7 TRBD1 many TRBV7-2 TGTGCCAGCAGACAAGACAGGGGTCTCGTCTACGAGCAGTACTTC CASRQDRGLVYEQYF
TRBJ2-1 . once TRBV9 TGTGCCAGCAGCGTGGGGGTGTCCTACAATGAGCAGTTCTTC CASSVGVSYNEQFF
TRBJ1-2 . many TRBV6-2/TRBV6-3 TGTGCCAGCAGGGGGTCTGCCTATGGCTACACCTTC CASRGSAYGYTF
TRBJ2-1 TRBD2 many TRBV2 TGTGCCAGCAGTGAAGCGCGGGGGGGCTCCTACAATGAGCAGTTCTTC CASSEARGGSYNEQFF
TRBJ1-5 . . TRBV28 TGTGCCGCAAAGCAGCGGGGGATGAGCAATCAGCCCCAGCATTTT CAAKQRGMSNQPQHF
TRBJ1-1 . . TRBV29-1 TGCAGCGTTAGGGGGATGTGGGCCGCTGAAGCTTTCTTT CSVRGMWAAEAFF
TRBJ2-5 TRBD2 . TRBV20-1 TGCAGTGCTGATAGGGCGGGGGGGCCGGGGGAGACCCAGTACTTC CSADRAGGPGETQYF
TRBJ1-4 . many TRBV7-8 TGTGCCAGCAGCTCCTTCCTCTCAGCGGCCCATGAAAAACTGTTTTTT CASSSFLSAAHEKLFF
TRBJ2-5 . many TRBV19 TGTGCCAGTAGTATACGGAGGGAGACCCAGTACTTC CASSIRRETQYF
TRBJ1-2 . many TRBV27 TGTGCCAGCAGTTTATCCGCGCTCGGGGGGCCGCATGGCTACACCTTC CASSLSALGGPHGYTF
TRBJ2-1 . many TRBV6-2/TRBV6-3 TGTGCCAGCAGTTACTCCCCCTCGGGGGGCGGGGGTGAGCAGTTCTTC CASSYSPSGGGGEQFF
TRBJ1-1 . many TRBV3-1 TGTGCCAGCAGGGCTTTGGAGGGGAGGATCGCTGAAGCTTTCTTT CASRALEGRIAEAFF
TRBJ2-3 TRBD2 many TRBV9 TGTGCCAGCAGCCCCCGGCGGGCGGGGGGGGCAGATACGCAGTATTTT CASSPRRAGGADTQYF
TRBJ2-2 TRBD1 few TRBV29-1 TGCAGCGTTGAAAGGGGGCTGACGAACACCGGGGAGCTGTTTTTT CSVERGLTNTGELFF
TRBJ2-2 . many TRBV14 TGTGCCAGCACCTTGGGACGCACCGGGGAGCTGTTTTTT CASTLGRTGELFF
TRBJ2-2 . many TRBV7-8 TGTGCCAGCAGCTTAGGCGTGGGAGTAGACACCGGGGAGCTGTTTTTT CASSLGVGVDTGELFF